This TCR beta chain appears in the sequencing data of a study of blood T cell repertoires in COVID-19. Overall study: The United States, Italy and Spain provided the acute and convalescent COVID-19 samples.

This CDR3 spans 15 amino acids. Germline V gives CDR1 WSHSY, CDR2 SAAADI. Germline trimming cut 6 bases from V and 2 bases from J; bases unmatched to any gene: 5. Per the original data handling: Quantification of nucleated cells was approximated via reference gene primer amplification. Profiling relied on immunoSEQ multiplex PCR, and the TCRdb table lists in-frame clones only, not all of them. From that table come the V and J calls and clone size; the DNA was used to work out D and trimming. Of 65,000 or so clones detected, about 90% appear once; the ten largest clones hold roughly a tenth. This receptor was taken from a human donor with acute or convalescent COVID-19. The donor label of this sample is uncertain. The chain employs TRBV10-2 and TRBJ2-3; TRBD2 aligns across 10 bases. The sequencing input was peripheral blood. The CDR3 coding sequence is TGCGCCAGCAGGCCTAGCGGGGGAGTCACAGATACGCAGTATTTT. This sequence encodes CASRPSGGVTDTQYF.